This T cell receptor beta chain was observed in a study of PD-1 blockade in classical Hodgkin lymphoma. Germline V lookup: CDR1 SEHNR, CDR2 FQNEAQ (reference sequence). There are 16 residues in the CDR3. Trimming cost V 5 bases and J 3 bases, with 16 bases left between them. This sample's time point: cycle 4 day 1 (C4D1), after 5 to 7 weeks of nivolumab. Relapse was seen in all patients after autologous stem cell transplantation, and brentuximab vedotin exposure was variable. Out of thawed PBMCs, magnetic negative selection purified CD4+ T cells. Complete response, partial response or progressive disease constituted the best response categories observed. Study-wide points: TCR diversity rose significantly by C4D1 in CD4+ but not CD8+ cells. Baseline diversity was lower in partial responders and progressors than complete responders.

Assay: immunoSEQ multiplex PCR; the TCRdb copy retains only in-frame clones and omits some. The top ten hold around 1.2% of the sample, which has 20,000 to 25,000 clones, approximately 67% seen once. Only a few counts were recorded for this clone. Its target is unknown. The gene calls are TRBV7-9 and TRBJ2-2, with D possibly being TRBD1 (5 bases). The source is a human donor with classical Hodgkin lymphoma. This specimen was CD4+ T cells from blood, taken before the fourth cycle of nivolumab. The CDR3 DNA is TGTGCCAGCAGCCACTCATCTAGGGGTGACACCGGGGAGCTGTTTTTT. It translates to CASSHSSRGDTGELFF.